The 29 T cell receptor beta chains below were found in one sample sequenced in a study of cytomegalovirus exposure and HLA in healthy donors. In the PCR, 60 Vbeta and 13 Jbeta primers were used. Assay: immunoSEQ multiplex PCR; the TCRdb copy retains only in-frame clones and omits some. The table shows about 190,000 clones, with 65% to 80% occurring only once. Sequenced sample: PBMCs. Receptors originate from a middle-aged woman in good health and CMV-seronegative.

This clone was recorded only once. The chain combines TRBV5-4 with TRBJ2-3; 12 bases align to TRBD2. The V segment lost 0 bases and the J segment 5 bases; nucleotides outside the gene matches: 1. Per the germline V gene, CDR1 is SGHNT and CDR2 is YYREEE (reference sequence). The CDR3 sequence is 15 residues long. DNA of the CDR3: TGTGCCAGCAGCTTGGGACTAGCGGGAGTAGATACGCAGTATTTT. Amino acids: CASSLGLAGVDTQYF.

The CDR3 nucleotides are TGCGCCAGCAGGCGACTGGAGACCCAGTACTTC. The encoded protein is CASRRLETQYF. The chain recombines TRBV5-1 with TRBJ2-5; D gene unclear. V was trimmed by 5 bases and J by 5 bases, leaving 7 bases between them. The CDR3 extends over 11 amino acids. Germline CDR1 and CDR2: SGHRS and YFSETQ. Drawing the rest from reference TRBV5-1 and TRBJ2-5, the complete variable domain is KAGVTQTPRYLIKTRGQQVTLSCSPISGHRSVSWYQQTPGQGLQFLFEYFSETQRNKGNFPGRFSGRQFSNSRSEMNVSTLELGDSALYLCASRRLETQYFGPGTRLLVL.

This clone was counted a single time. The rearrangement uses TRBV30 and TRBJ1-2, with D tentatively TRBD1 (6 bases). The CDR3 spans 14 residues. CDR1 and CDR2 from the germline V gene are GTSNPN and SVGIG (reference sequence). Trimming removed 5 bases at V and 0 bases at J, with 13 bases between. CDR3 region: CAWSPDSSNYGYTF. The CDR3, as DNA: TGTGCCTGGTCACCGGACAGTTCTAACTATGGCTACACCTTC. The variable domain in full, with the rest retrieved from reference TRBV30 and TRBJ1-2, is SQTIHQWPATLVQPVGSPLSLECTVEGTSNPNLYWYRQAAGRGLQLLFYSVGIGQISSEVPQNLSASRPQDRQFILSSKKLLLSDSGFYLCAWSPDSSNYGYTFGSGTRLTVV.

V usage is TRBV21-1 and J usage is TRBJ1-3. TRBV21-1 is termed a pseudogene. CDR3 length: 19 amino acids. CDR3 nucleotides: TGTGCCAGCAGCACCTACACGAGCGCCAGACGGGGCTCTGGAAACACCATATATTTT. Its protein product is CASSTYTSARRGSGNTIYF.

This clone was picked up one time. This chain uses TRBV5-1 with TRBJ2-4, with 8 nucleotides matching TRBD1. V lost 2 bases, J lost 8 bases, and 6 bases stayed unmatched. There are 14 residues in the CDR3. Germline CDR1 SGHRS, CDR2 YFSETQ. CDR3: CASSLQGVGDIQYF. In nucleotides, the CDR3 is TGCGCCAGCAGCTTACAGGGGGTAGGGGACATTCAGTACTTC.

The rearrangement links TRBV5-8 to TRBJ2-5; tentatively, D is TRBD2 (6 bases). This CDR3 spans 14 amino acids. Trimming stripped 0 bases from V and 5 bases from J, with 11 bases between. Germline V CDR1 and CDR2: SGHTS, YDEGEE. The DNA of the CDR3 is TGTGCCAGCAGCTTGGGACCAGGGAGGGAGACCCAGTACTTC. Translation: CASSLGPGRETQYF.

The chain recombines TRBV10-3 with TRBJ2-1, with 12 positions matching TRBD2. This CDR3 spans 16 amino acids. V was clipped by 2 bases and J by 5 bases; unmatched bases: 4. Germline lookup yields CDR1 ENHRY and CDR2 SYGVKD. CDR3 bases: TGTGCCATCAGTGAGGTACTAGCGGGAGGTAACAATGAGCAGTTCTTC. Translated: CAISEVLAGGNNEQFF.

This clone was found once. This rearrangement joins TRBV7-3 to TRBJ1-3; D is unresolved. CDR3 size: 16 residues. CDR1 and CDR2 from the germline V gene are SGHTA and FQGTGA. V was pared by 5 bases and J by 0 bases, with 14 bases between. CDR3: CASSPRSASSGNTIYF. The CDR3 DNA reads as TGTGCCAGCAGCCCGCGGTCAGCGAGCTCTGGAAACACCATATATTTT.

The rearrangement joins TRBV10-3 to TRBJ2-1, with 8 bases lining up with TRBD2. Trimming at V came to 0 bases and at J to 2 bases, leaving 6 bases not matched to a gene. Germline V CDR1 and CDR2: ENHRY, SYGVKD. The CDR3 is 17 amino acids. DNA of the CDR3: TGTGCCATCAGTGAGTCCCGTAGCGGGAAAGCCTACAATGAGCAGTTCTTC. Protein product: CAISESRSGKAYNEQFF.

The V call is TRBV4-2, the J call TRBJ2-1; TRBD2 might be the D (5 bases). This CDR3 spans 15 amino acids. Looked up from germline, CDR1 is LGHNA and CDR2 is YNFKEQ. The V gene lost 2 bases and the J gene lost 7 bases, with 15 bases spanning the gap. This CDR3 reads CASSQNAPGNNEQFF. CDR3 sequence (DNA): TGTGCCAGCAGCCAAAATGCCCCGGGAAATAATGAGCAGTTCTTC.

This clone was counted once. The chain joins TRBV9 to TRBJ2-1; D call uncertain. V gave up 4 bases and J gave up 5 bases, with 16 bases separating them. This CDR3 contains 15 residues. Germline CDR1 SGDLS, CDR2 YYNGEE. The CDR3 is CASSPRVKEDNEQFF. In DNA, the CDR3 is TGTGCCAGCAGCCCCCGGGTTAAGGAAGACAATGAGCAGTTCTTC.

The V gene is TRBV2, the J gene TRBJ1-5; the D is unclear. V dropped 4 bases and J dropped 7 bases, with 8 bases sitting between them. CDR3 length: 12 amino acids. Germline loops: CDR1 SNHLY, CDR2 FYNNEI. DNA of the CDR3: TGTGCCAGCAGTGGGAGTTCGCAGCCCCAGCATTTT. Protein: CASSGSSQPQHF.

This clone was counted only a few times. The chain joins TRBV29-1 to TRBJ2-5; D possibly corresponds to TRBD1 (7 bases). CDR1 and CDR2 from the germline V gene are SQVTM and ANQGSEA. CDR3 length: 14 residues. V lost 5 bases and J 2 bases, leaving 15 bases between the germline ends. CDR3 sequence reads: CSVSRGADQETQYF. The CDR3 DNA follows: TGCAGCGTTTCCAGGGGGGCGGATCAAGAGACCCAGTACTTC.

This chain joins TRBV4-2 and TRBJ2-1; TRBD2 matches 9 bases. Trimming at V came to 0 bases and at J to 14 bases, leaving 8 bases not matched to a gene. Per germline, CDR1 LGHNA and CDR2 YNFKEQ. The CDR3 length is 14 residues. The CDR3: CASSQESSGSRKFF. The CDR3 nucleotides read TGTGCCAGCAGCCAAGAGAGTAGCGGGAGCAGGAAGTTCTTC.

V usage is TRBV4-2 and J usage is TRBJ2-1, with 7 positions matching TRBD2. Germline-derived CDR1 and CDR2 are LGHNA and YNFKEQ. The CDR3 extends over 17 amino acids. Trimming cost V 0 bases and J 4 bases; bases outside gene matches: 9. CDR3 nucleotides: TGTGCCAGCAGCCAAGATGGCCTAGCGGTGAATTACAATGAGCAGTTCTTC. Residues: CASSQDGLAVNYNEQFF.

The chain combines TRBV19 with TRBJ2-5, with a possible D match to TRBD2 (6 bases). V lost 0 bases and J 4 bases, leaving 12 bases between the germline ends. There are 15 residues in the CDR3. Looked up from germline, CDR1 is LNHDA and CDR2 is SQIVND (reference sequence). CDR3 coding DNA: TGTGCCAGTAGTATAGATCGGGACTCTCGAGAGACCCAGTACTTC. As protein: CASSIDRDSRETQYF.

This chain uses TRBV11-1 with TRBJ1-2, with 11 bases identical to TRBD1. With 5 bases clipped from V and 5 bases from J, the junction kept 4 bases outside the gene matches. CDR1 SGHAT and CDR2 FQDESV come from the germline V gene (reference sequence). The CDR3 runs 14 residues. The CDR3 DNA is TGTGCCAGCAGCACCGGGACAGGGGGATATGGCTACACCTTC. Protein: CASSTGTGGYGYTF.

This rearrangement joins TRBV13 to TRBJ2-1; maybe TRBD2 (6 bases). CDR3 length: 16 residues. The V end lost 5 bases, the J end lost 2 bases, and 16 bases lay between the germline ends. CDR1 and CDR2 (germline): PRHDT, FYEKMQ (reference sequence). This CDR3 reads CASSHLGTYPYNEQFF. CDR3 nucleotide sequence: TGTGCCAGCAGCCACCTAGGGACTTATCCCTACAATGAGCAGTTCTTC. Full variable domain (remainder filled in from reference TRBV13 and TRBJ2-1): AAGVIQSPRHLIKEKRETATLKCYPIPRHDTVYWYQQGPGQDPQFLISFYEKMQSDKGSIPDRFSAQQFSDYHSELNMSSLELGDSALYFCASSHLGTYPYNEQFFGPGTRLTVL.

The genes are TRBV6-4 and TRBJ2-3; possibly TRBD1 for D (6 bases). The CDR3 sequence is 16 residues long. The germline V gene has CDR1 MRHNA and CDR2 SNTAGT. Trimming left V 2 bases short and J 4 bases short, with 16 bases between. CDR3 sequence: CASSDPGTRTADTQYF. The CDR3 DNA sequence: TGTGCCAGCAGTGACCCTGGGACACGGACGGCAGATACGCAGTATTTT.

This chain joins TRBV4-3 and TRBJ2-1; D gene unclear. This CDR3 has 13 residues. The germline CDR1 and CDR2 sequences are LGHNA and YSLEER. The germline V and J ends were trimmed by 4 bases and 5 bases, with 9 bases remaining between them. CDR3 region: CASSPPTNNEQFF. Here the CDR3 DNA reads TGCGCCAGCAGCCCCCCAACAAACAATGAGCAGTTCTTC.

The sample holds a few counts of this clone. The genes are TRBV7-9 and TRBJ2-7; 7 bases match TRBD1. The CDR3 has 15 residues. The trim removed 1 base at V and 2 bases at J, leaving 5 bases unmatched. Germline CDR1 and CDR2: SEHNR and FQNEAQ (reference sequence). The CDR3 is CASSLVQGSPYEQYF. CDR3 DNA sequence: TGTGCCAGCAGCTTAGTACAGGGGTCTCCCTACGAGCAGTACTTC. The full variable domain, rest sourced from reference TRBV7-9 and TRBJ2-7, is DTGVSQNPRHKITKRGQNVTFRCDPISEHNRLYWYRQTLGQGPEFLTYFQNEAQLEKSRLLSDRFSAERPKGSFSTLEIQRTEQGDSAMYLCASSLVQGSPYEQYFGPGTRLTVT.

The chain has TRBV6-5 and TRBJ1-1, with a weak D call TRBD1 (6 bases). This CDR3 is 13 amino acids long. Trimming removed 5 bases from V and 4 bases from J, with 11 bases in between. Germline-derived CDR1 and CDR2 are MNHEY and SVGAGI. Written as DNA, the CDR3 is TGTGCCAGCAGTCAGGGGTCGTTCACTGAAGCTTTCTTT. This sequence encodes CASSQGSFTEAFF.

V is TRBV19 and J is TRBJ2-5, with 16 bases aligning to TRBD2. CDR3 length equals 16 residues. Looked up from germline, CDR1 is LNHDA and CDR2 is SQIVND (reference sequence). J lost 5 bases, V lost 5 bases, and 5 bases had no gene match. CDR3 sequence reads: CASSFGTSGRGETQYF. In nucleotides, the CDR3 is TGTGCCAGTAGTTTCGGGACTAGCGGGAGGGGGGAGACCCAGTACTTC. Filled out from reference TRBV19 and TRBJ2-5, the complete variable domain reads DGGITQSPKYLFRKEGQNVTLSCEQNLNHDAMYWYRQDPGQGLRLIYYSQIVNDFQKGDIAEGYSVSREKKESFPLTVTSAQKNPTAFYLCASSFGTSGRGETQYFGPGTRLLVL.

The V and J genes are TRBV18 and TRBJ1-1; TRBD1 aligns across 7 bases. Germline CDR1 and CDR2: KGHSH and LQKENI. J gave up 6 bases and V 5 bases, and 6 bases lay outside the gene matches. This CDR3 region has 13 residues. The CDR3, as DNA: TGTGCCAGCTCATCCGGGACAGAGGCTGAAGCTTTCTTT. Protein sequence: CASSSGTEAEAFF.

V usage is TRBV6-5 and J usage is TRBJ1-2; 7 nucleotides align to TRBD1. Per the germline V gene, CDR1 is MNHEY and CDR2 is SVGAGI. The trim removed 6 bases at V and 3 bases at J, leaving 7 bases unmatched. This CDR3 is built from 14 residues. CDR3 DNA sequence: TGTGCCAGCAGGCGAGACAGGGATGACTATGGCTACACCTTC. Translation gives CASRRDRDDYGYTF.

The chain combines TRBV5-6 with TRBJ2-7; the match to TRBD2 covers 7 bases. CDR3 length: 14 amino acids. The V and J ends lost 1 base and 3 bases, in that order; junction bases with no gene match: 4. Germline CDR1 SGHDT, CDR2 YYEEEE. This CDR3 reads CASSLSGGYYEQYF. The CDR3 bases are TGTGCCAGCAGCTTGTCGGGAGGATACTACGAGCAGTACTTC.

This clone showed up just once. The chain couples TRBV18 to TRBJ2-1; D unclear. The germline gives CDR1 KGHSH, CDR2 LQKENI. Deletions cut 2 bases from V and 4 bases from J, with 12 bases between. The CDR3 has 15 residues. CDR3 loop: CASSPEHELYNEQFF. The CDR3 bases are TGTGCCAGCTCACCAGAGCACGAACTATACAATGAGCAGTTCTTC.

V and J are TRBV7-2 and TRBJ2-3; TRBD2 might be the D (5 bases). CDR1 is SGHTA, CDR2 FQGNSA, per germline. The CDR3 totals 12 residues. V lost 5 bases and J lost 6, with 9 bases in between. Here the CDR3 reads CASSLRRDTQYF. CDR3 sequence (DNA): TGTGCCAGCAGCCTCCGGAGGGATACGCAGTATTTT.

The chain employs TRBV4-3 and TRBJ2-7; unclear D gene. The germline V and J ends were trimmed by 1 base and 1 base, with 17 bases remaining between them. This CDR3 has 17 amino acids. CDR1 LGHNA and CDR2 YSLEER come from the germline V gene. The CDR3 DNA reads TGCGCCAGCAGCCAAGCACTAAGGTTTGCCGAGTCCTACGAGCAGTACTTC. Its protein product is CASSQALRFAESYEQYF.